This entry lists 14 T cell receptor beta chains sequenced from one sample in a study of cytomegalovirus exposure and HLA in healthy donors. 13 Jbeta primers and 60 Vbeta primers were used for the PCR. Some clones are missing from TCRdb's copy, which holds only in-frame ones; the method was immunoSEQ multiplex PCR. The table records roughly 200,000 clones, roughly 78% of them present only once. The specimen sequenced was PBMCs. The receptors here all came from a girl aged 10-17 years in good health and CMV-seropositive.

The chain uses TRBV7-2 and TRBJ1-2, with a tentative D call TRBD1 (5 bases). V dropped 2 bases and J dropped 2 bases, with 9 bases sitting between them. The CDR3 is made up of 14 amino acids. Per germline, CDR1 SGHTA and CDR2 FQGNSA. The CDR3 nucleotides are TGTGCCAGCAGCTTATCTAGACAGAACTATGGCTACACCTTC. This gives the protein CASSLSRQNYGYTF.

The rearrangement uses TRBV6-6 and TRBJ2-5; D remains unclear. The CDR3 has 13 amino acids. Germline-derived CDR1 and CDR2 are MNHNY and SVGAGI (reference sequence). V was clipped by 6 bases and J by 1 base, with 9 bases between them. For the CDR3, the DNA is TGTGCCAGCAGCAGACGGAGCCAAGAGACCCAGTACTTC. Translation gives CASSRRSQETQYF.

The V call is TRBV19, the J call TRBJ1-6, with D perhaps matching TRBD1 (5 bases). Trimming pared 0 bases from V and 2 bases from J, leaving 14 bases between. Germline V CDR1 and CDR2: LNHDA, SQIVND (reference sequence). The CDR3 is 18 amino acids. CDR3: CASSIDSGRVAYNSPLHF. CDR3 in DNA: TGTGCCAGTAGTATAGACTCCGGCAGGGTCGCCTATAATTCACCCCTCCACTTT.

The chain recombines TRBV27 with TRBJ2-7; TRBD1 might be the D (6 bases). This CDR3 is built from 13 residues. Germline lookup yields CDR1 MNHEY and CDR2 SMNVEV (reference sequence). V was pared by 4 bases and J by 0 bases, with 7 bases between. CDR3 in DNA: TGTGCCAGCAGTTACAGGGTCTCCTACGAGCAGTACTTC. This codes for CASSYRVSYEQYF.

V gene TRBV5-1 combines with J gene TRBJ2-7; 10 bases are shared with TRBD2. Germline loops: CDR1 SGHRS, CDR2 YFSETQ. Trimming took 6 bases from V and 4 from J; bases not matched to a gene: 4. The CDR3 is 13 residues long. Here the CDR3 reads CASTGTSDYEQYF. The CDR3 DNA is TGCGCCAGCACCGGGACTAGCGATTACGAGCAGTACTTC.

V usage is TRBV11-3 and J usage is TRBJ2-7; TRBD2 matches 7 bases. Germline trimming cut 2 bases from V and 0 bases from J; bases unmatched to any gene: 4. The germline CDR1 and CDR2 sequences are SGHNT and YENEEA. This CDR3 has 15 residues. CDR3 sequence reads: CASSLSGEDSYEQYF. In nucleotides, the CDR3 is TGTGCCAGCAGCTTAAGCGGGGAGGACTCCTACGAGCAGTACTTC.

This chain joins TRBV6-5 and TRBJ1-2, with TRBD1 identical over 9 bases. Losses at the gene ends were 6 bases for V and 2 bases for J; bases not matched to a gene: 7. The length of the CDR3 is 15 residues. CDR1 MNHEY and CDR2 SVGAGI come from the germline V gene. CDR3 residues: CASSVSGTGNYGYTF. CDR3 in DNA: TGTGCCAGCAGCGTTTCCGGGACAGGGAACTATGGCTACACCTTC.

This clone was found once. The chain uses TRBV9 and TRBJ2-1; TRBD1 agrees at 9 bases. Germline assignment: CDR1 SGDLS and CDR2 YYNGEE. The V and J ends lost 3 bases and 4 bases, in that order; junction bases with no gene match: 5. The CDR3 consists of 15 residues. CDR3: CASSAQGATYNEQFF. As DNA, the CDR3 is TGTGCCAGCAGCGCACAGGGGGCTACTTACAATGAGCAGTTCTTC.

The genes are TRBV9 and TRBJ2-6; no firm D call. The germline V and J ends were trimmed by 0 bases and 4 bases, with 14 bases remaining between them. The germline gives CDR1 SGDLS, CDR2 YYNGEE. The CDR3 length is 17 residues. The CDR3 reads CASSVDGSRGGANVLTF. CDR3 nucleotide sequence: TGTGCCAGCAGCGTAGATGGCTCTCGAGGAGGGGCCAACGTCCTGACTTTC.

This chain joins TRBV10-2 and TRBJ2-7, with D tentatively TRBD2 (5 bases). Trimming pared 6 bases from V and 3 bases from J, leaving 12 bases between. Germline V gives CDR1 WSHSY, CDR2 SAAADI. The CDR3 contains 13 residues. CDR3 protein: CASRRGWDYEQYF. DNA of the CDR3: TGCGCCAGCAGACGGGGATGGGACTACGAGCAGTACTTC.

This clone showed up just once. The CDR3 DNA is TGTGCCAGCAGCCGAGGAGGTTACAGGGGCTGGGCTGGGGCCAACGTCCTGACTTTC. It translates to CASSRGGYRGWAGANVLTF. The V gene is TRBV11-2, the J gene TRBJ2-6; 7 nucleotides line up with TRBD1. Germline-derived CDR1 and CDR2 are SGHAT and FQNNGV. The CDR3 is 19 amino acids. The J segment lost 2 bases and the V segment lost 5 bases, leaving 15 bases of the junction unmatched. The variable domain in full, with the rest retrieved from reference TRBV11-2 and TRBJ2-6, is EAGVAQSPRYKIIEKRQSVAFWCNPISGHATLYWYQQILGQGPKLLIQFQNNGVVDDSQLPKDRFSAERLKGVDSTLKIQPAKLEDSAVYLCASSRGGYRGWAGANVLTFGAGSRLTVL.

The V gene is TRBV27, the J gene TRBJ2-7, with unresolved D. Germline assignment: CDR1 MNHEY and CDR2 SMNVEV (reference sequence). V shed 4 bases and J shed 3 bases, with 10 bases lying between them. This CDR3 has 13 residues. CDR3 sequence: CASSSQENYEQYF. In DNA form, the CDR3 reads TGTGCCAGCAGTTCCCAGGAAAACTACGAGCAGTACTTC.

V usage is TRBV4-3 and J usage is TRBJ2-5, with a weak D call TRBD2 (6 bases). The CDR3 runs to 15 residues. Germline-derived CDR1 and CDR2 are LGHNA and YSLEER. Trimming cost V 4 bases and J 5 bases, with 17 bases left between them. The DNA for the CDR3 is TGCGCCAGCAGCCCGGGGCGGGGCCCGGGGGAGACCCAGTACTTC. It yields the protein CASSPGRGPGETQYF.

The chain recombines TRBV4-3 with TRBJ1-2; D is perhaps TRBD1 (5 bases). The V end lost 5 bases, the J end lost 2 bases, and 15 bases lay between the germline ends. This CDR3 has 15 amino acids. Germline V gene data show CDR1 as LGHNA and CDR2 as YSLEER. The CDR3 DNA is TGCGCCAGCAGCTCAGACGGGGACTTGAACTATGGCTACACCTTC. It yields the protein CASSSDGDLNYGYTF.